One sample yielded the 13 T cell receptor beta chains listed below, sequenced in a study of OX40 agonist ivuxolimab in advanced cancers. Clones were sequenced by immunoSEQ multiplex PCR, and TCRdb holds only the in-frame ones, with some missing. The table has around 72,000 clones, 80% to 90% seen once; the top ten hold approximately 8%. Sequenced material: CD4+ or CD8+ T cells sorted from blood, taken in a trial of the OX40 agonist ivuxolimab. The receptor source for this set is an adult with an advanced solid tumor such as melanoma, head and neck, liver or kidney cancer.

In its sample, this clone was seen a few times. The J gene is TRBJ2-7, the V gene TRBV7-9; D gene unclear. Germline CDR1 reads SEHNR; CDR2 reads FQNEAQ (reference sequence). Trimming pared 5 bases from V and 5 bases from J, leaving 4 bases between. There are 10 residues in the CDR3. CDR3: CASSPDEQYF. The CDR3 DNA follows: TGTGCCAGCAGCCCGGACGAGCAGTACTTC.

The J gene is TRBJ1-2, the V gene TRBV27; the D gene is possibly TRBD1 (5 bases). The CDR3 sequence is 14 residues long. Germline CDR1 is MNHEY and CDR2 is SMNVEV (reference sequence). V was clipped by 6 bases and J by 5 bases, with 16 bases between them. In DNA form, the CDR3 reads TGTGCCAGCAGCGCCCCAGGGATGGGTTATGGCTACACCTTC. Translating it yields CASSAPGMGYGYTF.

The CDR3 protein is CASSLTKRATNEKLFF. DNA of the CDR3: TGTGCCAGCAGCTTGACCAAACGGGCAACTAATGAAAAACTGTTTTTT. The J gene is TRBJ1-4, the V gene TRBV11-1; D remains ambiguous. CDR1 SGHAT and CDR2 FQDESV come from the germline V gene (reference sequence). The length of the CDR3 is 16 residues. Trimming cost V 3 bases and J 0 bases, with 11 bases left between them.

The chain carries TRBV9 and TRBJ1-6; D is possibly TRBD1 (5 bases). The CDR3 totals 12 residues. Germline assignment: CDR1 SGDLS and CDR2 YYNGEE. V was trimmed by 0 bases and J by 12 bases, leaving 7 bases between them. The CDR3 DNA reads as TGTGCCAGCAGCGTAGGGGGGGTACCCCTCCACTTT. It yields the protein CASSVGGVPLHF.

The rearrangement links TRBV7-2 to TRBJ1-6; 11 nucleotides line up with TRBD1. The CDR3 runs to 16 residues. CDR1 and CDR2 (germline): SGHTA, FQGNSA. The V segment lost 1 base and the J segment 9 bases; nucleotides outside the gene matches: 5. CDR3 nucleotides: TGTGCCAGCAGCTTAGTGCCGGGACAGGGGGGTTCACCCCTCCACTTT. This sequence encodes CASSLVPGQGGSPLHF.

The V and J genes are TRBV11-3 and TRBJ2-7; a weak D match, TRBD1 (6 bases). The germline gives CDR1 SGHNT, CDR2 YENEEA. This CDR3 is built from 14 residues. The germline V and J ends were trimmed by 2 bases and 3 bases, with 11 bases remaining between them. The CDR3 coding sequence is TGTGCCAGCAGCTTAAGCACAGGGAACTACGAGCAGTACTTC. Amino acids: CASSLSTGNYEQYF.

The genes are TRBV5-1 and TRBJ2-5; perhaps TRBD1 as D (5 bases). Germline V gene lookup returns CDR1 SGHRS and CDR2 YFSETQ. V lost 6 bases, J lost 2 bases, and 17 bases lay in between. The CDR3 runs 15 residues. In DNA, the CDR3 is TGCGCCAGCACCATTATAGGGGCAGTACAAGAGACCCAGTACTTC. It translates to CASTIIGAVQETQYF. Full variable domain (remainder filled in from reference TRBV5-1 and TRBJ2-5): KAGVTQTPRYLIKTRGQQVTLSCSPISGHRSVSWYQQTPGQGLQFLFEYFSETQRNKGNFPGRFSGRQFSNSRSEMNVSTLELGDSALYLCASTIIGAVQETQYFGPGTRLLVL.

This chain links TRBV7-2 with TRBJ2-3; 7 bases are shared with TRBD2. This CDR3 comprises 14 residues. Germline-derived CDR1 and CDR2 are SGHTA and FQGNSA. Unmatched junction bases numbered 4, after V lost 6 bases and J lost 1 base. The chain's CDR3 is CASRLGGGTDTQYF. The CDR3 DNA reads as TGTGCCAGCAGGTTGGGGGGGGGCACAGATACGCAGTATTTT.

This clone was seen just once. V gene TRBV5-6 combines with J gene TRBJ1-1, with D hard to call. V was pared by 3 bases and J by 5 bases, with 11 bases between. CDR3 length equals 13 residues. Germline values: CDR1 SGHDT, CDR2 YYEEEE. CDR3 region: CASSSPGGTEAFF. The CDR3 region has the DNA TGTGCCAGCAGCTCGCCGGGAGGGACTGAAGCTTTCTTT.

The chain links TRBV4-1 to TRBJ2-1, with 12 bases lining up with TRBD2. This CDR3 is 18 amino acids long. V lost 1 base to trimming and J lost 7 bases; unmatched junction nucleotides: 11. Germline lookup yields CDR1 MGHRA and CDR2 YSYEKL. CDR3 coding DNA: TGCGCCAGCAGCCAAGCCTCTTTCCTAGCGGGGGGGCGGAATGAGCAGTTCTTC. It translates to CASSQASFLAGGRNEQFF.

The V and J genes are TRBV9 and TRBJ2-1; TRBD1 or TRBD2 may be the D gene (5 bases each). V dropped 4 bases and J dropped 10 bases, with 18 bases sitting between them. The CDR3 runs 14 residues. CDR1 is SGDLS and CDR2 is YYNGEE in the germline V gene. The CDR3 loop is CASSPSTGLGEQFF. The CDR3 DNA follows: TGTGCCAGCAGCCCCTCTACGGGGCTAGGGGAGCAGTTCTTC.

As DNA, the CDR3 is TGTGCCAGCAGCTTATGGGAGAGCACAGATACGCAGTATTTT. Translation: CASSLWESTDTQYF. The chain recombines TRBV7-3 with TRBJ2-3; possibly TRBD2 for D (5 bases). Looked up from germline, CDR1 is SGHTA and CDR2 is FQGTGA. V lost 2 bases and J 0 bases, leaving 6 bases between the germline ends. This CDR3 spans 14 amino acids.

This clone was counted between two and nine times. The chain joins TRBV9 to TRBJ1-2, with 7 nucleotides matching TRBD1. This CDR3 is 14 amino acids long. Germline-derived CDR1 and CDR2 are SGDLS and YYNGEE. V lost 5 bases and J lost 1; bases outside the gene matches: 5. CDR3 bases: TGTGCCAGCAGACGGGACAGCTTTAACTATGGCTACACCTTC. It specifies CASRRDSFNYGYTF.